This record covers a single TCR beta chain. Its antigen is currently unknown. For TCR, cDNA came from 5'RACE template switching, which added a universal primer site and UMIs. In TCRdb, the 5' RACE reads were re-called with MiXCR into one record per CDR3 protein. Of approximately 600,000 distinct CDR3 sequences listed, roughly 12% were seen once; the top ten hold about 15%. The data belong to a study of T cells after yellow fever vaccination. The CDR3 is made up of 13 amino acids. Trimming cost V 5 bases and J 4 bases, with 9 bases left between them. Germline V lookup: CDR1 SGHTA, CDR2 FQGNSA. The study, taken as a whole, reports: A weaker secondary response peaked on day 5, the primary on day 15.

The clonotype was recovered from a man in his thirties or forties who received the YFV17D yellow fever vaccine. Sequencing used PBMCs, obtained on the day of the yellow fever booster vaccination. V is TRBV7-2 and J is TRBJ1-5; possibly TRBD1 for D (5 bases). CDR3 coding DNA: TGTGCCAGCAGCCCGCACAGGAATCAGCCCCAGCATTTT. Translating it yields CASSPHRNQPQHF.